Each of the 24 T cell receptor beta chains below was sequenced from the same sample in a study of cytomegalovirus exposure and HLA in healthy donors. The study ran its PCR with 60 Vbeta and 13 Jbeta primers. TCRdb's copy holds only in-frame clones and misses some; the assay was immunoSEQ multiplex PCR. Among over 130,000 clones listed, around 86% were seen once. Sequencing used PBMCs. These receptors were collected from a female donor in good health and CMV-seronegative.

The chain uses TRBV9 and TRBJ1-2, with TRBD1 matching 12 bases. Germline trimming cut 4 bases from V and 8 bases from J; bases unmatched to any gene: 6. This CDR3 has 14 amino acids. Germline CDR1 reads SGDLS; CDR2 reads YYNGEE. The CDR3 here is CASSRGTGGSGYTF. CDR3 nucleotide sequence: TGTGCCAGCAGCCGGGGGACAGGGGGCAGCGGCTACACCTTC.

CDR3 sequence reads: CAWDRYGEAGGQETQYF. The DNA for the CDR3 is TGTGCCTGGGACCGGTATGGGGAGGCCGGGGGTCAAGAGACCCAGTACTTC. The gene calls are TRBV30 and TRBJ2-5, with a weak D call TRBD2 (6 bases). CDR3 length equals 17 residues. CDR1 is GTSNPN, CDR2 SVGIG, per germline (reference sequence). The V gene lost 5 bases and the J gene lost 2 bases, with 24 bases spanning the gap.

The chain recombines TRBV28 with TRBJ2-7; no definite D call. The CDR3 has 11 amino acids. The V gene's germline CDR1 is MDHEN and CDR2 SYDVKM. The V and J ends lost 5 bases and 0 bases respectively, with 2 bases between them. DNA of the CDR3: TGTGCCAGCAGTCGCTCCTACGAGCAGTACTTC. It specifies CASSRSYEQYF. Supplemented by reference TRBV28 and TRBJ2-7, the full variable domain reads DVKVTQSSRYLVKRTGEKVFLECVQDMDHENMFWYRQDPGLGLRLIYFSYDVKMKEKGDIPEGYSVSREKKERFSLILESASTNQTSMYLCASSRSYEQYFGPGTRLTVT.

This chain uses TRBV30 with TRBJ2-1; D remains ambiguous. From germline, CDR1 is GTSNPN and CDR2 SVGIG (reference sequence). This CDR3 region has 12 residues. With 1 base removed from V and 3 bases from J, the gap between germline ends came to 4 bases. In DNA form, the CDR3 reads TGTGCCTGGAGTGACTACTACAATGAGCAGTTCTTC. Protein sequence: CAWSDYYNEQFF.

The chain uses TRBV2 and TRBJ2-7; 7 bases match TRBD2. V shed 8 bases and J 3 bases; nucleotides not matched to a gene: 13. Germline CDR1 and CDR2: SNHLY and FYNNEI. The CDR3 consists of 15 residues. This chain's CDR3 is CASSAGAGPLYEQYF. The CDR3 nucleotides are TGTGCCAGCTCGGCAGGAGCGGGGCCCCTCTACGAGCAGTACTTC.

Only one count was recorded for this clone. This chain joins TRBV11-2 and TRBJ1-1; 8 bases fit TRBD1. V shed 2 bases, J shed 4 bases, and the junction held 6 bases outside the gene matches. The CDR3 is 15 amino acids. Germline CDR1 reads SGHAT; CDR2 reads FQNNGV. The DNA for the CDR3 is TGTGCCAGCAGCTTATGGTCCGGGACAGGCACTGAAGCTTTCTTT. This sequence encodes CASSLWSGTGTEAFF.

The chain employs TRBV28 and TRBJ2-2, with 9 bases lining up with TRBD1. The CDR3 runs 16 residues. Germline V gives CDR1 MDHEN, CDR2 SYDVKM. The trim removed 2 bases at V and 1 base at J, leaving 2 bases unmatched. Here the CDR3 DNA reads TGTGCCAGCAGTTTAATGGGACAGGGGAACACCGGGGAGCTGTTTTTT. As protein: CASSLMGQGNTGELFF. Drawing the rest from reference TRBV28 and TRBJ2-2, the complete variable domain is DVKVTQSSRYLVKRTGEKVFLECVQDMDHENMFWYRQDPGLGLRLIYFSYDVKMKEKGDIPEGYSVSREKKERFSLILESASTNQTSMYLCASSLMGQGNTGELFFGEGSRLTVL.

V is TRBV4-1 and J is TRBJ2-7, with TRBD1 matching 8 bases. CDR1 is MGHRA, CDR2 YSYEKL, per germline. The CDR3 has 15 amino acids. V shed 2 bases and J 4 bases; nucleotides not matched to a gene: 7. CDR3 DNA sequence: TGCGCCAGCAGCCAACGACAGGGGACCCCTTACGAGCAGTACTTC. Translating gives CASSQRQGTPYEQYF.

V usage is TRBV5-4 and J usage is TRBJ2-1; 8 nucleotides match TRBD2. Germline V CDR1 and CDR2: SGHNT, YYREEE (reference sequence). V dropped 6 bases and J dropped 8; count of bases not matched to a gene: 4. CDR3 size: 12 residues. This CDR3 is CASTRGGDEQFF. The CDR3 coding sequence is TGTGCCAGCACCCGGGGGGGAGATGAGCAGTTCTTC.

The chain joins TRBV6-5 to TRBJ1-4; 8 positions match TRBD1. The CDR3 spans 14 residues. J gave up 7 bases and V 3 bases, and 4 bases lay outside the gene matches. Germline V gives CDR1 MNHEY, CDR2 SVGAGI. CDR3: CASSYTGGGEKLFF. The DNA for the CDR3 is TGTGCCAGCAGTTATACAGGGGGAGGTGAAAAACTGTTTTTT.

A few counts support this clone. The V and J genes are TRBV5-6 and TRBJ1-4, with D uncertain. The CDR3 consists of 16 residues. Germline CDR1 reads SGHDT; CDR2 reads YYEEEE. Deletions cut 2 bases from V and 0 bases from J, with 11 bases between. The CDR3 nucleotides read TGTGCCAGCAGCTTTGGTCAGACTGCAACTAATGAAAAACTGTTTTTT. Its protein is CASSFGQTATNEKLFF.

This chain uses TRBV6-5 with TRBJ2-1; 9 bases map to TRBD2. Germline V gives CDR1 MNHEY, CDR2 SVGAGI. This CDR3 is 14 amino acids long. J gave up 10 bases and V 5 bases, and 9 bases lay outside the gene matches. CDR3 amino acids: CASSAYTSGPEQFF. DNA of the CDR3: TGTGCCAGCAGTGCCTATACTAGCGGGCCCGAGCAGTTCTTC.

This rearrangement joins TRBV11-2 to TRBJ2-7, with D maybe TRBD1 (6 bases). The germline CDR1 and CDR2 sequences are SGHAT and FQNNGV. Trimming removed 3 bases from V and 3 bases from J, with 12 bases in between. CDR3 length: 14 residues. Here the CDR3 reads CASSFSTRGYEQYF. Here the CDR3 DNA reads TGTGCCAGCAGCTTTTCTACCAGGGGCTACGAGCAGTACTTC.

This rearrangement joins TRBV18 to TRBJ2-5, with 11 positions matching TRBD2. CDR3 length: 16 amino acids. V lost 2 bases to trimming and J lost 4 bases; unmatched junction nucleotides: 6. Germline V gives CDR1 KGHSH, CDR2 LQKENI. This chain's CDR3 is CASSPVAGGFRETQYF. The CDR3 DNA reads TGTGCCAGCTCACCAGTAGCGGGAGGGTTTCGAGAGACCCAGTACTTC.

CDR3 nucleotide sequence: TGTGCCAGCCACCCGGGGCTAGCGCGGATCAATGAGCAGTTCTTC. This encodes CASHPGLARINEQFF. The rearrangement uses TRBV19 and TRBJ2-1; D is possibly TRBD2 (6 bases). Germline assignment: CDR1 LNHDA and CDR2 SQIVND (reference sequence). This CDR3 has 15 amino acids. V gave up 9 bases and J gave up 6 bases, with 21 bases separating them.

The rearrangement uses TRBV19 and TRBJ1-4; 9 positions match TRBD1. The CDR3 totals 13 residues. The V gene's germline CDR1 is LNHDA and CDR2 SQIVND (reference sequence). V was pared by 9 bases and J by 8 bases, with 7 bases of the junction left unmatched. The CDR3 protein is CASNRGREEKLFF. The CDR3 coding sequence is TGTGCCAGCAACAGGGGGCGCGAAGAAAAACTGTTTTTT.

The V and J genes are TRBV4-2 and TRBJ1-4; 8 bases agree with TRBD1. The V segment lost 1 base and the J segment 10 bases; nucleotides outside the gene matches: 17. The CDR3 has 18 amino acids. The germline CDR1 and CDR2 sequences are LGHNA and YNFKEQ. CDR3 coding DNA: TGTGCCAGCAGCCAAGGAGATCAACGGACAGGGAGGGGCGGAAAACTGTTTTTT. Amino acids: CASSQGDQRTGRGGKLFF.

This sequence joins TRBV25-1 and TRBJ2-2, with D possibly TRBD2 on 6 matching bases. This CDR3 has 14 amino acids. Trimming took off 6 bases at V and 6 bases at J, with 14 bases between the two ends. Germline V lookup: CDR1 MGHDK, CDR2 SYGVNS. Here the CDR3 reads CASRSGSRAGELFF. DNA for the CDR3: TGTGCCAGCAGGTCCGGGAGTCGGGCCGGGGAGCTGTTTTTT.

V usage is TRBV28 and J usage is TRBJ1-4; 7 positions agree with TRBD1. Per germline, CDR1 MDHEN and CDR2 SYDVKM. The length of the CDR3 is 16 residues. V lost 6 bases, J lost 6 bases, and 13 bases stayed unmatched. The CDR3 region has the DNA TGTGCCAGCAGGATGACGACAGGGCTGGGGGATGAAAAACTGTTTTTT. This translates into CASRMTTGLGDEKLFF.

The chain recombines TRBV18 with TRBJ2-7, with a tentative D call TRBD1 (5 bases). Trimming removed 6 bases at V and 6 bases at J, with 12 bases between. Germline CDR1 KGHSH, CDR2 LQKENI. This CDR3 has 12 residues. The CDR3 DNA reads TGTGCCAGCTCCCCCAGGGTTGGCGAGCAGTACTTC. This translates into CASSPRVGEQYF.

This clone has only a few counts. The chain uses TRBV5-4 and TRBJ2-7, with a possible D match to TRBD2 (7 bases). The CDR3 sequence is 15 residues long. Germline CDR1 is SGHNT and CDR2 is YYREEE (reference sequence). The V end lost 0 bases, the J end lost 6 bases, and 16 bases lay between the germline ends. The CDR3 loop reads CASSLDSRGAGEQYF. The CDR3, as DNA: TGTGCCAGCAGCTTGGACTCCCGGGGGGCCGGCGAGCAGTACTTC.

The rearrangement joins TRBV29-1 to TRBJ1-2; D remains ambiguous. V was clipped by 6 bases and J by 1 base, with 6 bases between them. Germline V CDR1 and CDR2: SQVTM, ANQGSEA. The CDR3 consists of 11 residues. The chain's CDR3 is CSVTDNYGYTF. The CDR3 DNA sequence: TGCAGCGTAACAGATAACTATGGCTACACCTTC.

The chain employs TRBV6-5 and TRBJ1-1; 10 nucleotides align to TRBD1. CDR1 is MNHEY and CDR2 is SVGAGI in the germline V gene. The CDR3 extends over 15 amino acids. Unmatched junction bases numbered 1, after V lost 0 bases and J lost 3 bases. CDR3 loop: CASSYSGTGDTEAFF. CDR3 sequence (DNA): TGTGCCAGCAGTTACTCTGGGACAGGGGACACTGAAGCTTTCTTT.

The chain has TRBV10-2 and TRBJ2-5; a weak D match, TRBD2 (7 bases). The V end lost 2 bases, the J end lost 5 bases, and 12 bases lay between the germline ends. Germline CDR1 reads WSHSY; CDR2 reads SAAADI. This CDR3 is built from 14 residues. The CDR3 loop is CASSEGGAAETQYF. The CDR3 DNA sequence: TGCGCCAGCAGTGAGGGGGGGGCGGCGGAGACCCAGTACTTC.